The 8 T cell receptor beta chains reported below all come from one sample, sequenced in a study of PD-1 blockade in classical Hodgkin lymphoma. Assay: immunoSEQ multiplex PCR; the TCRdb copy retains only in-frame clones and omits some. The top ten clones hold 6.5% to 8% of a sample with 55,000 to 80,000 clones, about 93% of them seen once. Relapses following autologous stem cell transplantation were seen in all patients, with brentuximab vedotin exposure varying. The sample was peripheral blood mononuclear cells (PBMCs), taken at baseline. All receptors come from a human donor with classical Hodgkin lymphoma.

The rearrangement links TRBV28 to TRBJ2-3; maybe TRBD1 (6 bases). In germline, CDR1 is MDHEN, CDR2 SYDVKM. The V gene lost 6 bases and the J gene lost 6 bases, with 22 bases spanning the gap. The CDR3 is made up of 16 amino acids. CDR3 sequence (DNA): TGTGCCAGCAGCCGAGGCGGGCAGGGGTGGTGGGATACGCAGTATTTT. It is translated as CASSRGGQGWWDTQYF.

The CDR3 DNA sequence: TGTGCCAGCAGCATTCGGGACAGGGGGTATCTCAATCAGCCCCAGCATTTT. Its translation: CASSIRDRGYLNQPQHF. The chain links TRBV7-6 to TRBJ1-5; TRBD1 aligns across 11 bases. Per germline, CDR1 SGHVS and CDR2 FNYEAQ. The CDR3 sequence is 17 residues long. Trimming removed 5 bases from V and 3 bases from J; junction bases left unmatched: 9. Full variable domain (remainder filled in from reference TRBV7-6 and TRBJ1-5): GAGVSQSPRYKVTKRGQDVALRCDPISGHVSLYWYRQALGQGPEFLTYFNYEAQQDKSGLPNDRFSAERPEGSISTLTIQRTEQRDSAMYRCASSIRDRGYLNQPQHFGDGTRLSIL.

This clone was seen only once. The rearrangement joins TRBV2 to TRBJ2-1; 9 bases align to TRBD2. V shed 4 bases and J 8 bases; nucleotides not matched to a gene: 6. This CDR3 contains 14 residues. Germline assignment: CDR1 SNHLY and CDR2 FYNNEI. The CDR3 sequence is CASSGLAAYDEQFF. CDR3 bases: TGTGCCAGCAGTGGACTAGCGGCCTATGATGAGCAGTTCTTC.

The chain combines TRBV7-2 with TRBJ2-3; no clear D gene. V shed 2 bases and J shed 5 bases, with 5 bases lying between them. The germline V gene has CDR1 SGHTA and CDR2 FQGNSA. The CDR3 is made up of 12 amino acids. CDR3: CASSLWRDTQYF. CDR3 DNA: TGTGCCAGCAGCTTATGGAGAGATACGCAGTATTTT.

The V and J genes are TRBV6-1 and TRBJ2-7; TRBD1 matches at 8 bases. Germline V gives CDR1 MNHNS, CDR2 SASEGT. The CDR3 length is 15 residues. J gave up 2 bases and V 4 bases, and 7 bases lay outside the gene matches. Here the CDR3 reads CASSAGQGTTYEQYF. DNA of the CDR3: TGTGCCAGCAGTGCTGGACAGGGAACGACCTACGAGCAGTACTTC.

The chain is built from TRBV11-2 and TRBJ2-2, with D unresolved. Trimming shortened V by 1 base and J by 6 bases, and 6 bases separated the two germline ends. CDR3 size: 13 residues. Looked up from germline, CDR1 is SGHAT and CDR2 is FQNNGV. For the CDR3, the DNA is TGTGCCAGCAGCTTAGGGAGTCCCGGGGAGCTGTTTTTT. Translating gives CASSLGSPGELFF. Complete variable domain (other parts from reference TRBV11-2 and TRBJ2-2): EAGVAQSPRYKIIEKRQSVAFWCNPISGHATLYWYQQILGQGPKLLIQFQNNGVVDDSQLPKDRFSAERLKGVDSTLKIQPAKLEDSAVYLCASSLGSPGELFFGEGSRLTVL.

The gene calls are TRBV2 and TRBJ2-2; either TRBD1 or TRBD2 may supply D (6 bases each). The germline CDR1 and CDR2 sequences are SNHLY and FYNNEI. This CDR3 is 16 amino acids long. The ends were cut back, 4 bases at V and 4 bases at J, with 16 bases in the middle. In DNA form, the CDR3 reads TGTGCCAGCAGTGGAACAGGGCGGAGGGGCACCGGGGAGCTGTTTTTT. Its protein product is CASSGTGRRGTGELFF.

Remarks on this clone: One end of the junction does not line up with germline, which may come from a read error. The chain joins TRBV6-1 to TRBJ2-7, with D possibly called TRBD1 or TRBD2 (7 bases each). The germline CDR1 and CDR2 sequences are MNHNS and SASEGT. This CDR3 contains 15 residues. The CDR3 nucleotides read TGTGCCAGTTTCGGCGGGAGACAGGGCTCCAACGAGCAGTACTTC. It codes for CASFGGRQGSNEQYF.